Listed below are T cell receptor beta chains from one sample, sequenced in a study of T cells in localized non-small cell lung cancer. TCRdb keeps only in-frame clones here, not all; method: immunoSEQ multiplex PCR. The sample lists roughly 38,000 clones; almost 85% were seen once. This sample comprised peripheral blood, obtained before any cancer treatment. The receptors shown here come from a male donor aged 60 or over with stage III squamous cell lung carcinoma. Each CDR3 is given with its conserved first and last residue. A D gene is named only where the DNA matches it firmly. Some rows mark clone size as missing; the rest say once, few, many or name a class of expanded clone.

j_call v_call d_call clone_size cdr3_aa cdr3_nt
TRBJ2-4 TRBV7-9 . . CASSITGKNIQYF TGTGCCAGCAGCATAACAGGAAAAAACATTCAGTACTTC
TRBJ1-1 TRBV29-1 . . CSTSGGGVTEAFF TGCAGCACCAGCGGGGGTGGAGTGACTGAAGCTTTCTTT
TRBJ1-5 TRBV19 TRBD1 . CASSMTGLDQPQHF TGTGCCAGTAGTATGACAGGGTTGGATCAGCCCCAGCATTTT
TRBJ1-1 TRBV27 . . CASSFSPLNWLNTEAFF TGTGCCAGCAGTTTTTCCCCCTTAAACTGGTTGAACACTGAAGCTTTCTTT
TRBJ1-5 TRBV4-1 . . CASSQGVISNQPQHF TGCGCCAGCAGCCAAGGAGTCATTAGCAATCAGCCCCAGCATTTT
TRBJ1-3 TRBV5-1 . . CASSPHMADGNTIYF TGCGCCAGCAGCCCCCACATGGCAGACGGAAACACCATATATTTT
TRBJ2-1 TRBV5-4 . few CASSQVDDNEQFF TGTGCCAGCAGTCAAGTAGACGACAATGAGCAGTTCTTC
TRBJ2-7 TRBV7-9 . once CASKGSPSSYEQYF TGTGCCAGCAAGGGCAGCCCGAGCTCCTACGAGCAGTACTTC
TRBJ1-5 TRBV2 TRBD1 . CASSDDRGSNQPQHF TGTGCCAGCAGCGACGACAGGGGGAGCAATCAGCCCCAGCATTTT
TRBJ1-2 TRBV27 . . CASSLVAAGQYGYTF TGTGCCAGCAGTTTAGTGGCGGCGGGACAATATGGCTACACCTTC
TRBJ2-1 TRBV6-4 . . CASSHNRNNEQFF TGTGCCAGCAGTCATAACAGAAACAATGAGCAGTTCTTC
TRBJ1-1 TRBV6-6 . . CASGGNREAFF TGTGCCAGCGGAGGGAATAGGGAGGCTTTCTTT
TRBJ1-4 TRBV23-1 . once CASSQSQGPVNEKLFF TGCGCCAGCAGTCAATCGCAGGGACCCGTAAATGAAAAACTGTTTTTT
TRBJ2-7 TRBV11-2 . once CASSLDRGAVSSYEQYF TGTGCCAGCAGCTTAGATCGAGGGGCTGTTAGCTCCTACGAGCAGTACTTC
TRBJ2-5 TRBV25-1 . . CASSEARETQYF TGTGCCAGCAGTGAAGCCAGGGAGACCCAGTACTTC
TRBJ2-7 TRBV27 TRBD2 . CASSFLQTSRYEQYF TGTGCCAGCAGTTTTCTCCAGACTAGCAGATACGAGCAGTACTTC
TRBJ2-1 TRBV19 TRBD1 . CASSIVRGQGGNEQFF TGTGCCAGTAGTATAGTGAGGGGACAGGGAGGCAATGAGCAGTTCTTC
TRBJ2-7 TRBV30 TRBD1 . CAWSRVEGARNEQYF TGTGCCTGGAGCCGGGTAGAGGGGGCGAGAAACGAGCAGTACTTC
TRBJ1-1 TRBV5-1 TRBD1 . CASSPGTGSMNTEAFF TGCGCCAGCAGCCCGGGGACAGGCAGCATGAACACTGAAGCTTTCTTT
TRBJ1-2 TRBV18 . . CASSPEGQGIYGYTF TGTGCCAGCTCACCAGAGGGGCAGGGGATCTATGGCTACACCTTC
TRBJ1-5 TRBV6-1 . . CASTPPWGGRQPQHF TGTGCCAGCACTCCTCCTTGGGGGGGAAGGCAGCCCCAGCATTTT
TRBJ2-5 TRBV2 TRBD1 few CASSAGTGKETQYF TGTGCCAGCAGCGCCGGGACAGGGAAAGAGACCCAGTACTTC
TRBJ1-1 TRBV29-1 TRBD1 few CSGRTGQSEAFF TGCAGCGGTAGGACAGGACAGAGTGAAGCTTTCTTT
TRBJ2-1 TRBV7-6 . . CASSLQGEGDEQFF TGTGCCAGCAGCCTACAGGGTGAAGGGGATGAGCAGTTCTTC
TRBJ1-2 TRBV6-1 . . CASSRVGGYTF TGTGCCAGCAGCCGAGTGGGTGGCTACACCTTC
TRBJ1-5 TRBV6-1 . few CASSEIHQPQHF TGTGCCAGCAGTGAAATCCATCAGCCCCAGCATTTT
TRBJ1-2 TRBV6-1 . . CASRPPGTSGYTF TGTGCCAGCAGACCCCCGGGGACATCTGGCTACACCTTC
TRBJ1-2 TRBV10-3 TRBD1 few CAISESVGTGGGYTF TGTGCCATCAGTGAGTCAGTGGGGACAGGTGGGGGCTACACCTTC
TRBJ2-5 TRBV14 . . CASSQVLLETQYF TGTGCCAGCAGCCAAGTCCTTCTGGAGACCCAGTACTTC